A selection of T cell receptor beta chains follows, all from one sample in a study of CD8+CD57+ T cells in acquired aplastic anemia. TCRdb reprocessed the reads via MiXCR and lists one record per CDR3 protein. The table has 200,000 to 300,000 distinct CDR3 sequences, 82% seen once. Sample: sorted CD4+, CD8+, or CD8+CD57+ T cells (not recorded which) from PBMCs. These receptors all come from a human donor with aplastic anemia. Both conserved end residues are part of each CDR3. The order of the fields is J gene, D gene, clone size, V gene, CDR3 protein, CDR3 DNA. The D gene is left open where the match is weak. Only some rows state a clone size, as once, few, many or a class for expanded clones.

J: TRBJ1-5; D: NA; size: NA; V: TRBV9; CDR3: CASSVGSDRNHSQHF; DNA: TGTGCCAGCAGCGTAGGGTCAGACCGAAATCATTCCCAGCATTTT
J: TRBJ2-5; D: NA; size: NA; V: TRBV7-8; CDR3: CASSVRREENTYF; DNA: TGTGCCAGCAGCGTACGACGAGAAGAGAATACGTACTTC
J: TRBJ1-4; D: NA; size: few; V: TRBV2; CDR3: CASTLRVRDEKLFF; DNA: TGTGCCAGCACCCTGAGGGTACGGGATGAAAAACTGTTTTTT
J: TRBJ2-1; D: TRBD2; size: NA; V: TRBV11-2; CDR3: CASSSKRYGGSDEQFF; DNA: TGTGCCAGCAGCTCTAAAAGGTACGGGGGGAGCGATGAGCAGTTCTTC
J: TRBJ1-1; D: TRBD1; size: NA; V: TRBV7-3; CDR3: CASSLDTTGNGIAFF; DNA: TGTGCCAGCAGCTTAGATACGACAGGGAACGGTATAGCTTTCTTT
J: TRBJ2-1; D: NA; size: NA; V: TRBV7-9; CDR3: CATDRGTYRGSYYEQFF; DNA: TGTGCCACCGACAGAGGAACCTACCGGGGCTCCTACTATGAGCAGTTCTTC
J: TRBJ2-5; D: TRBD1; size: NA; V: TRBV13; CDR3: CASSSRDRQETQYF; DNA: TGTGCCAGCAGCTCACGGGACAGGCAAGAGACCCAGTACTTC
J: TRBJ2-3; D: NA; size: NA; V: TRBV7-9; CDR3: CASSLVPGPVTFYF; DNA: TGTGCCAGCAGCTTAGTGCCAGGTCCCGTGACGTTTTATTTT
J: TRBJ1-2; D: TRBD1; size: NA; V: TRBV7-9; CDR3: CASSSGTGAHTDTTF; DNA: TGTGCCAGCAGCTCCGGGACAGGGGCACACACAGATACGACCTTC
J: TRBJ2-7; D: NA; size: NA; V: TRBV7-4; CDR3: CAGHRARETQYEQYF; DNA: TGTGCCGGCCACAGAGCTAGGGAGACCCAGTACGAGCAGTACTTC
J: TRBJ2-5; D: NA; size: NA; V: TRBV11-2; CDR3: CASRTGTTTQYF; DNA: TGTGCCAGCCGGACGGGGACGACCACCCAGTACTTC
J: TRBJ2-1; D: TRBD2; size: NA; V: TRBV20-1; CDR3: CSARGDYEQYNEQFF; DNA: TGCAGTGCTAGAGGGGACTACGAGCAGTACAATGAGCAGTTCTTC
J: TRBJ2-2; D: NA; size: NA; V: TRBV24-1; CDR3: CATSMRRGVINTGELFF; DNA: TGTGCCACCAGTATGAGGAGGGGGGTTATAAACACCGGGGAGCTGTTTTTT
J: TRBJ1-1; D: NA; size: NA; V: TRBV20-1; CDR3: CSARERGEPEAFF; DNA: TGCAGTGCTAGAGAAAGAGGCGAGCCTGAAGCTTTCTTT
J: TRBJ2-1; D: NA; size: NA; V: TRBV7-8; CDR3: CASSSPQGEEYNEQFF; DNA: TGTGCCAGCAGCTCGCCCCAGGGTGAGGAATACAATGAGCAGTTCTTC
J: TRBJ2-1; D: NA; size: NA; V: TRBV7-9; CDR3: CAPTILSYNEQFF; DNA: TGTGCCCCAACCATTCTCTCCTACAATGAGCAGTTCTTC
J: TRBJ2-7; D: TRBD2; size: NA; V: TRBV20-1; CDR3: CSAPTGTSGYEQYF; DNA: TGCAGTGCTCCCACCGGGACTAGCGGTTACGAGCAGTACTTC
J: TRBJ2-1; D: NA; size: NA; V: TRBV11-1; CDR3: CASSLGSNTGSDEQFF; DNA: TGCGCCAGCAGCTTGGGCAGCAACACGGGGAGCGATGAGCAGTTCTTC
J: TRBJ1-2; D: NA; size: few; V: TRBV9; CDR3: CASSVGADTQYFYTF; DNA: TGTGCCAGCAGCGTAGGGGCAGATACGCAGTATTTTTACACCTTC
J: TRBJ1-1; D: NA; size: many; V: TRBV3-1; CDR3: CASSPGSNTEAFF; DNA: TGTGCCAGCAGCCCGGGCAGTAACACTGAAGCTTTCTTT
J: TRBJ1-2; D: NA; size: NA; V: TRBV7-2; CDR3: CASSSGEAYGYTF; DNA: TGTGCCAGCAGCTCGGGAGAAGCCTATGGCTACACCTTC
J: TRBJ2-6; D: TRBD1; size: NA; V: TRBV7-9; CDR3: CASSSEDRGANYGTF; DNA: TGTGCCAGCAGCTCAGAGGACAGGGGCGCGAACTATGGCACTTTC
J: TRBJ2-3; D: TRBD2; size: once; V: TRBV5-1; CDR3: CASSVGGLAGTQYF; DNA: TGTGCCAGCAGCGTAGGAGGACTAGCGGGTACGCAGTATTTT
J: TRBJ2-1; D: TRBD1; size: NA; V: TRBV7-8; CDR3: CASSFDTNGTALSF; DNA: TGTGCCAGCAGCTTTGACACAAACGGGACAGCCCTGTCCTTC
J: TRBJ2-3; D: NA; size: NA; V: TRBV7-8; CDR3: CACVSTQYF; DNA: TGTGCCTGCGTAAGTACGCAGTATTTT
J: TRBJ2-7; D: TRBD1; size: NA; V: TRBV25-1; CDR3: CASSPGTGLTYEQYF; DNA: TGTGCCAGCAGTCCAGGGACAGGCTTAACCTACGAGCAGTACTTC
J: TRBJ2-3; D: NA; size: few; V: TRBV5-1; CDR3: CASSLGAEAFTQYF; DNA: TGCGCCAGCAGCTTGGGGGCTGAAGCTTTTACGCAGTATTTT
J: TRBJ2-1; D: TRBD2; size: NA; V: TRBV4-3; CDR3: CASSHPGLAGVANEQFF; DNA: TGCGCCAGCAGCCACCCCGGACTAGCGGGAGTAGCCAATGAGCAGTTCTTC
J: TRBJ2-1; D: TRBD2; size: NA; V: TRBV9; CDR3: CASSFKAGVTYNKQFF; DNA: TGTGCCAGCAGCTTCAAGGCGGGAGTCACCTACAACAAGCAGTTCTTC
J: TRBJ1-1; D: NA; size: NA; V: TRBV9; CDR3: CASSVDVSGNPAAFF; DNA: TGTGCCAGCAGCGTAGATGTCTCAGGAAACCCTGCCGCTTTCTTT
J: TRBJ2-3; D: TRBD2; size: few; V: TRBV29-1; CDR3: CSVGGSGLAGTTDTQYF; DNA: TGCAGCGTTGGGGGGTCCGGGCTAGCGGGGACCACAGATACGCAGTATTTT
J: TRBJ1-1; D: NA; size: NA; V: TRBV9; CDR3: CASSYDGDTEAFF; DNA: TGTGCCAGCAGCTATGACGGGGACACTGAAGCTTTCTTT
J: TRBJ1-2; D: NA; size: once; V: TRBV7-8; CDR3: CASSESSGGGGQTF; DNA: TGTGCCAGCAGCGAATCTAGCGGGGGAGGTGGCCAGACCTTC
J: TRBJ1-1; D: NA; size: NA; V: TRBV4-1; CDR3: CARSLDLTGNTEAFF; DNA: TGTGCCAGATCCTTAGATCTGACAGGGAACACTGAAGCTTTCTTT
J: TRBJ2-1; D: TRBD2; size: NA; V: TRBV7-2; CDR3: CASSLARGGGSGDQFF; DNA: TGTGCCAGCAGCTTAGCGAGAGGCGGGGGGAGCGGTGATCAGTTCTTC
J: TRBJ2-3; D: NA; size: many; V: TRBV12-3/TRBV12-4; CDR3: CASSSPPESTDTQYF; DNA: TGTGCCAGCAGTTCCCCCCCAGAGAGCACAGATACGCAGTATTTT
J: TRBJ2-3; D: NA; size: once; V: TRBV7-4; CDR3: CASSVVVGPNTQYF; DNA: TGTGCCAGCAGTGTAGTGGTTGGGCCCAATACGCAGTATTTT
J: TRBJ1-4; D: NA; size: once; V: TRBV10-3; CDR3: CAISESSRRNEKLFF; DNA: TGTGCCATCAGTGAGTCTTCACGGCGAAATGAAAAACTGTTTTTT
J: TRBJ2-3; D: NA; size: NA; V: TRBV2; CDR3: CASRNTDTQYF; DNA: TGTGCCAGCAGGAACACAGATACGCAGTATTTT
J: TRBJ2-5; D: TRBD1; size: NA; V: TRBV9; CDR3: CASPGQGRKAETQYF; DNA: TGTGCCAGCCCGGGACAGGGTAGGAAGGCGGAGACCCAGTACTTC
J: TRBJ2-7; D: TRBD1; size: NA; V: TRBV28; CDR3: CASSEPGQGFYEQYF; DNA: TGTGCCAGCAGTGAACCGGGACAGGGTTTCTACGAGCAGTACTTC
J: TRBJ2-3; D: NA; size: once; V: TRBV7-9; CDR3: CASSLEGSAGRQYF; DNA: TGTGCCAGCAGCTTAGAAGGAAGTGCCGGTAGGCAGTATTTT
J: TRBJ2-5; D: NA; size: NA; V: TRBV19; CDR3: CASSIAGDVETQYF; DNA: TGTGCCAGTAGTATAGCGGGGGATGTGGAGACCCAGTACTTC
J: TRBJ2-6; D: NA; size: NA; V: TRBV7-9; CDR3: CASSLAPTDTQDFVLTF; DNA: TGTGCCAGCAGCTTAGCCCCCACAGATACGCAGGATTTTGTCCTGACTTTC
J: TRBJ2-1; D: TRBD2; size: once; V: TRBV7-9; CDR3: CASSFQRSGGTYEQFF; DNA: TGTGCCAGCAGCTTTCAAAGAAGCGGGGGCACCTACGAGCAGTTCTTC
J: TRBJ1-5; D: NA; size: NA; V: TRBV19; CDR3: CASTLPNGPRHF; DNA: TGTGCCAGTACCCTCCCAAACGGTCCGCGGCATTTT
J: TRBJ2-3; D: NA; size: NA; V: TRBV7-9; CDR3: CASSFRISDTQYF; DNA: TGTGCCAGCAGCTTCCGAATATCAGATACGCAGTATTTT
J: TRBJ2-3; D: NA; size: NA; V: TRBV7-6; CDR3: CASTLGRHPSGANYF; DNA: TGTGCCAGCACCCTAGGGAGACACCCCTCAGGGGCCAACTATTTT
J: TRBJ2-3; D: NA; size: NA; V: TRBV7-8; CDR3: CASSLAVEGVGEHF; DNA: TGTGCCAGCAGCTTAGCCGTGGAAGGTGTTGGGGAGCATTTT
J: TRBJ1-2; D: NA; size: NA; V: TRBV13; CDR3: CASSARVWDIVDGYTF; DNA: TGTGCCAGCAGCGCGCGGGTGTGGGATATTGTTGATGGCTACACCTTC
J: TRBJ1-5; D: NA; size: many; V: TRBV20-1; CDR3: CSARDLEFHHPQHF; DNA: TGCAGTGCTAGAGATTTGGAATTTCATCATCCCCAGCATTTT
J: TRBJ2-1; D: TRBD1; size: many; V: TRBV7-2; CDR3: CASSLTGGADYGYQFF; DNA: TGTGCCAGCAGCTTGACAGGGGGCGCCGACTATGGCTACCAGTTCTTC
J: TRBJ2-2; D: NA; size: many; V: TRBV20-1; CDR3: CSVNGELFF; DNA: TGCAGCGTCAACGGGGAGCTGTTTTTT